This TCR beta chain was captured by sequencing in a study of T cell responses to AZD1222 COVID-19 vaccine. The study's findings and limits: Nearly half of spike-specific TCRs reportedly go after variant regions that carry no mutations. Mostly white British, mostly female donors; authors suggested clonal diversity may be underestimated. Seropositive at baseline were only a handful of AZD1222 recipients. Regions 160-218 and 743-854 dominated among vaccine-associated CD4 TCRs spanning spike.

Note on this clone: Its antigen is not known.

The junction had 0 bases not matched to a gene; V was cut back by 2 bases and J by 2 bases. The germline V gene has CDR1 MNHEY and CDR2 SMNVEV (reference sequence). This CDR3 has 14 amino acids. This table comes from immunoSEQ multiplex PCR, and its TCRdb copy is limited to in-frame clones, with some not included. The profile covers approximately 150,000 clones, with less than 95% appearing a single time and around 2.9% taken by the ten largest. This material consisted of peripheral blood, taken on day 0 of AZD1222 vaccination. This receptor was taken from an adult in good health. The chain combines TRBV27 with TRBJ1-5; TRBD1 aligns across 7 bases. This CDR3 reads CASSLGQGNQPQHF. In nucleotides, the CDR3 is TGTGCCAGCAGTTTAGGACAGGGCAATCAGCCCCAGCATTTT.